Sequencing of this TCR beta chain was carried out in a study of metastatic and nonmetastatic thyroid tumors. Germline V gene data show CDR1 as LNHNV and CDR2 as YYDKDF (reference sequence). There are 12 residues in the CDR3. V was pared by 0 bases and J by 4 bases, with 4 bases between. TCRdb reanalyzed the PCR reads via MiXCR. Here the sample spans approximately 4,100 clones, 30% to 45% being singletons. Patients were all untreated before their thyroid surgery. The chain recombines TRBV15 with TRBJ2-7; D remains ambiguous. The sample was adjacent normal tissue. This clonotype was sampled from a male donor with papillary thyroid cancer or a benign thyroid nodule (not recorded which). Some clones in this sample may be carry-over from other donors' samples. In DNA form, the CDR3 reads TGTGCCACCAGCAGAGAAGGATACGAGCAGTACTTC. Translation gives CATSREGYEQYF.